A single sample is the source of the 32 T cell receptor beta chains below, sequenced in a study of blood T cell repertoires in COVID-19. Profiling relied on immunoSEQ multiplex PCR, and the TCRdb table lists in-frame clones only, not all of them. Of over 45,000 clones listed, less than 85% are singletons. Sequenced: peripheral blood. Every receptor here comes from a woman aged 50 to 65 with active or convalescent COVID-19.

The chain joins TRBV2 to TRBJ1-5; possible D gene TRBD1, 6 bases. This CDR3 comprises 13 residues. Per germline, CDR1 SNHLY and CDR2 FYNNEI. V lost 7 bases and J 4 bases, leaving 11 bases between the germline ends. The CDR3 here is CASTDSLNQPQHF. In nucleotides, the CDR3 is TGTGCCAGCACGGACAGTCTTAATCAGCCCCAGCATTTT.

The genes are TRBV7-7 and TRBJ2-1, with 16 bases lining up with TRBD2. After removal of 5 bases from V and 7 bases from J, the junction contained 11 bases not matched to a gene. The V gene's germline CDR1 is SSHAT and CDR2 FNYEAQ (reference sequence). This CDR3 region has 18 residues. The CDR3 spells CASSPLGLAGGPGNEQFF. CDR3 nucleotides: TGTGCCAGCAGCCCGCTGGGACTAGCGGGAGGGCCGGGAAATGAGCAGTTCTTC.

V gene TRBV28 combines with J gene TRBJ1-3; D ambiguous. V was trimmed by 6 bases and J by 0 bases, leaving 12 bases between them. This CDR3 is built from 15 residues. Germline lookup yields CDR1 MDHEN and CDR2 SYDVKM. CDR3 coding DNA: TGTGCCAGCAGCCTTATCCTGGCCTCTGGAAACACCATATATTTT. It codes for CASSLILASGNTIYF. Full variable domain (rest looked up from reference TRBV28 and TRBJ1-3): DVKVTQSSRYLVKRTGEKVFLECVQDMDHENMFWYRQDPGLGLRLIYFSYDVKMKEKGDIPEGYSVSREKKERFSLILESASTNQTSMYLCASSLILASGNTIYFGEGSWLTVV.

V usage is TRBV6-6 and J usage is TRBJ2-1; perhaps TRBD1 as D (6 bases). CDR3 length: 15 residues. The germline gives CDR1 MNHNY, CDR2 SVGAGI (reference sequence). The V end lost 2 bases, the J end lost 7 bases, and 15 bases lay between the germline ends. CDR3: CASSYPAGERNEQFF. The CDR3 coding sequence is TGTGCCAGCAGTTACCCGGCAGGGGAGAGGAATGAGCAGTTCTTC.

This clone was seen only once. The chain uses TRBV4-2 and TRBJ2-5; 7 nucleotides agree with TRBD2. CDR3 size: 14 residues. The germline V gene has CDR1 LGHNA and CDR2 YNFKEQ. Germline trimming cut 4 bases from V and 3 bases from J; bases unmatched to any gene: 5. CDR3 sequence (DNA): TGTGCCAGCAGCCGAGGACTAGAAGAAGAGACCCAGTACTTC. Amino acids: CASSRGLEEETQYF.

This clone is a singleton in its sample. The chain links TRBV10-3 to TRBJ2-7, with 10 bases fitting TRBD1. Trimming at V came to 3 bases and at J to 3 bases, leaving 14 bases not matched to a gene. Per the germline V gene, CDR1 is ENHRY and CDR2 is SYGVKD. The CDR3 runs to 18 residues. The CDR3 nucleotides are TGTGCCATCAGTGACTTTGGGACAGGGGCTATAATAAACTACGAGCAGTACTTC. The encoded protein is CAISDFGTGAIINYEQYF.

The gene calls are TRBV4-1 and TRBJ2-1; D possibly corresponds to TRBD2 (6 bases). CDR3 size: 17 residues. V shed 2 bases and J shed 1 base, with 15 bases lying between them. CDR1 and CDR2 (germline): MGHRA, YSYEKL. The CDR3, as DNA: TGCGCCAGCAGCCAATCCGTGACCGGGGGATCCTACAATGAGCAGTTCTTC. Its translation: CASSQSVTGGSYNEQFF.

This chain uses TRBV4-2 with TRBJ1-1; 7 bases are shared with TRBD1. The germline V gene has CDR1 LGHNA and CDR2 YNFKEQ. The CDR3 spans 14 residues. V lost 7 bases to trimming and J lost 0 bases; unmatched junction nucleotides: 5. The CDR3 DNA reads TGTGCCAGCACTAAGGGGGCCGTGAACACTGAAGCTTTCTTT. It specifies CASTKGAVNTEAFF.

The CDR3 DNA is TGCGCCAGCAGCCCCGACTTGAATGTCGCCGGAAACACCATATATTTT. It translates to CASSPDLNVAGNTIYF. This chain joins TRBV5-1 and TRBJ1-3, with D uncertain. The ends were cut back, 4 bases at V and 4 bases at J, with 18 bases in the middle. Germline V CDR1 and CDR2: SGHRS, YFSETQ. The CDR3 loop spans 16 amino acids.

In this sample, this clone turned up a few times. This chain connects TRBV4-2 to TRBJ2-1, with TRBD2 as a possible D gene (6 bases). V was trimmed by 0 bases and J by 1 base, leaving 13 bases between them. This CDR3 has 17 amino acids. CDR1 LGHNA and CDR2 YNFKEQ come from the germline V gene. CDR3 sequence (DNA): TGTGCCAGCAGCCAAGATGGAGGGGCAGGTTCCTACAATGAGCAGTTCTTC. Amino acid sequence: CASSQDGGAGSYNEQFF.

The sample holds one count of this clone. The chain combines TRBV30 with TRBJ1-3; no clear D gene. V was clipped by 2 bases and J by 5 bases, with 4 bases between them. The CDR3 is 11 residues long. Germline assignment: CDR1 GTSNPN and CDR2 SVGIG (reference sequence). CDR3 coding DNA: TGTGCCTGGAGTACAAGAAACACCATATATTTT. Residues: CAWSTRNTIYF.

The CDR3 here is CASSSDIHKGETQYF. For the CDR3, the DNA is TGCGCCAGCAGCTCAGACATCCACAAGGGGGAGACCCAGTACTTC. The V call is TRBV5-1, the J call TRBJ2-5, with D tentatively TRBD1 (5 bases). CDR1 and CDR2 (germline): SGHRS, YFSETQ. Trimming shortened V by 3 bases and J by 5 bases, and 17 bases separated the two germline ends. This CDR3 has 15 residues.

This clone occurred once. The V gene is TRBV30, the J gene TRBJ1-4, with D maybe TRBD1 (6 bases). Trimming shortened V by 0 bases and J by 3 bases, and 11 bases separated the two germline ends. The CDR3 totals 15 residues. From germline, CDR1 is GTSNPN and CDR2 SVGIG (reference sequence). The CDR3 sequence is CAWSVLTGPNEKLFF. CDR3 bases: TGTGCCTGGAGTGTACTGACAGGTCCTAATGAAAAACTGTTTTTT.

The rearrangement joins TRBV2 to TRBJ2-3, with 12 bases aligning to TRBD2. Germline-derived CDR1 and CDR2 are SNHLY and FYNNEI. Germline trimming cut 7 bases from V and 7 bases from J; bases unmatched to any gene: 6. The CDR3 has 14 residues. For the CDR3, the DNA is TGTGCCAGCAAGGAGACTAGCGGGAGTAATACGCAGTATTTT. Protein product: CASKETSGSNTQYF.

This chain links TRBV2 with TRBJ1-2; possibly TRBD1 for D (5 bases). V was pared by 6 bases and J by 3 bases, with 5 bases between. The germline gives CDR1 SNHLY, CDR2 FYNNEI. The CDR3 has 11 residues. CDR3 residues: CASSRDYGYTF. CDR3 coding DNA: TGTGCCAGCAGCAGGGACTATGGCTACACCTTC.

The chain is built from TRBV6-4 and TRBJ2-3, with 9 positions matching TRBD2. Germline V gives CDR1 MRHNA, CDR2 SNTAGT. The length of the CDR3 is 16 residues. The V and J ends lost 5 bases and 5 bases, in that order; junction bases with no gene match: 11. As DNA, the CDR3 is TGTGCCAGCAGTCCCTTTGATAGCGGGAGTAAAGATACGCAGTATTTT. It translates to CASSPFDSGSKDTQYF.

The V call is TRBV5-1, the J call TRBJ2-7; 7 nucleotides line up with TRBD2. Losses at the gene ends were 5 bases for V and 4 bases for J; bases not matched to a gene: 3. The CDR3 is 12 residues long. Germline values: CDR1 SGHRS, CDR2 YFSETQ. The CDR3 coding sequence is TGCGCCAGCAGGGGGGACTATTACGAGCAGTACTTC. Translating it yields CASRGDYYEQYF.

The chain recombines TRBV6-5 with TRBJ1-2; TRBD1 matches 7 bases. J was trimmed by 4 bases and V by 4 bases; bases with no gene match: 6. CDR3 length equals 14 residues. The germline V gene has CDR1 MNHEY and CDR2 SVGAGI. CDR3 amino acids: CASSFQGGGYGYTF. CDR3 bases: TGTGCCAGCAGTTTTCAGGGGGGAGGCTATGGCTACACCTTC.

V and J are TRBV4-1 and TRBJ2-1; TRBD2 aligns across 8 bases. Germline CDR1 reads MGHRA; CDR2 reads YSYEKL. The CDR3 length is 16 residues. V lost 0 bases, J lost 4 bases, and 5 bases stayed unmatched. The CDR3 spells CASSQEAGEVYNEQFF. The CDR3 nucleotides read TGCGCCAGCAGCCAAGAAGCGGGAGAGGTGTACAATGAGCAGTTCTTC.

This clone is medium-sized in the sample. The gene calls are TRBV19 and TRBJ1-2, with 8 bases that match TRBD1. Germline V gives CDR1 LNHDA, CDR2 SQIVND (reference sequence). The CDR3 covers 15 residues. With 3 bases clipped from V and 2 bases from J, the junction kept 5 bases outside the gene matches. The CDR3 sequence: CASSILGTGNYGYTF. The CDR3, as DNA: TGTGCCAGTAGTATCCTTGGGACAGGAAACTATGGCTACACCTTC.

With regard to this clone: This is likely a read error, given that the CDR3 carries no conserved phenylalanine or tryptophan at its end. The limits of the CDR3 on the DNA are not certain, so only TCRdb's listed CDR3 is given. This chain connects TRBV27 to TRBJ1-3; TRBD1 is the table's D call, not checked against the DNA. Inclusive of both ends, the CDR3 amounts to 12 amino acids. CDR1 and CDR2 (germline): MNHEY, SMNVEV (reference sequence). CDR3 residues: CASSFSRVSVVI.

The chain joins TRBV19 to TRBJ2-6, with D possibly TRBD1 on 6 matching bases. Germline lookup yields CDR1 LNHDA and CDR2 SQIVND (reference sequence). The CDR3 has 16 amino acids. V lost 5 bases to trimming and J lost 4 bases, with 15 bases between them. In DNA form, the CDR3 reads TGTGCCAGTAGTTTATGGACAGTAACCGGGGCCAACGTCCTGACTTTC. Translating gives CASSLWTVTGANVLTF.

This rearrangement joins TRBV1 to TRBJ2-7; TRBD2, the table's D call, was not compared with the DNA. TRBV1 is assigned pseudogene status. The CDR3 is made up of 12 amino acids. CDR3 amino acids: CTSSRLSYEQYF. The DNA of the CDR3 is TGCACCAGCAGCCGCCTGAGCTACGAGCAGTACTTC.

V gene TRBV25-1 combines with J gene TRBJ2-3; D not resolved. Germline V gives CDR1 MGHDK, CDR2 SYGVNS. There are 14 residues in the CDR3. V lost 1 base to trimming and J lost 2 bases, with 7 bases between them. Here the CDR3 DNA reads TGTGCCAGCAGTGAATCCACACACACAGATACGCAGTATTTT. Amino acids: CASSESTHTDTQYF.

The chain couples TRBV27 to TRBJ1-2, with D possibly TRBD1 on 5 matching bases. Trimming took 5 bases from V and 5 from J, leaving 15 bases between them. Per germline, CDR1 MNHEY and CDR2 SMNVEV (reference sequence). The CDR3 spans 14 residues. The CDR3 bases are TGTGCCAGCAGTGCGGACGGGGGTTGGTATGGCTACACCTTC. Residues: CASSADGGWYGYTF.

This clone was observed once. This chain joins TRBV5-5 and TRBJ1-4; the match to TRBD1 covers 9 bases. With 5 bases clipped from V and 3 bases from J, the junction kept 5 bases outside the gene matches. The CDR3 has 15 amino acids. The germline V gene encodes CDR1 SGHKS and CDR2 YYEKEE (reference sequence). The CDR3 DNA reads as TGTGCCAGCAGACGGGACAGGGAGGCTAATGAAAAACTGTTTTTT. Protein product: CASRRDREANEKLFF.

This clone has more than one count but fewer than ten. The chain recombines TRBV6-1 with TRBJ1-1; 8 bases line up with TRBD1. This CDR3 has 17 amino acids. Trimming took 2 bases from V and 3 from J; bases not matched to a gene: 11. CDR1 and CDR2 (germline): MNHNS, SASEGT. CDR3 loop: CASSEFPGGDEDTEAFF. DNA of the CDR3: TGTGCCAGCAGTGAATTTCCAGGGGGCGATGAGGACACTGAAGCTTTCTTT.

The V gene is TRBV7-9, the J gene TRBJ2-7; 7 bases match TRBD1. Germline CDR1 is SEHNR and CDR2 is FQNEAQ (reference sequence). Trimming at V came to 3 bases and at J to 1 base, leaving 6 bases not matched to a gene. This CDR3 comprises 15 residues. The chain's CDR3 is CASSFPDRRSYEQYF. As DNA, the CDR3 is TGTGCCAGCAGCTTCCCGGACAGGAGATCCTACGAGCAGTACTTC.

This chain uses TRBV6-5 with TRBJ2-5, with D perhaps matching TRBD2 (6 bases). V shed 2 bases and J shed 2 bases, with 12 bases lying between them. Germline values: CDR1 MNHEY, CDR2 SVGAGI. This CDR3 spans 15 amino acids. CDR3 bases: TGTGCCAGCAGTTACGCGGGATTAGGGCAAGAGACCCAGTACTTC. It specifies CASSYAGLGQETQYF.

The CDR3 reads CASSSGAFYEQYF. The CDR3, as DNA: TGTGCCAGCAGTTCAGGGGCCTTCTACGAGCAGTACTTC. The chain uses TRBV27 and TRBJ2-7, with D tentatively TRBD1 (6 bases). Trimming took off 4 bases at V and 3 bases at J, with 10 bases between the two ends. The CDR3 has 13 residues. Germline V CDR1 and CDR2: MNHEY, SMNVEV (reference sequence).

This chain joins TRBV27 and TRBJ2-7; TRBD2 aligns across 11 bases. This CDR3 spans 15 amino acids. Germline CDR1 is MNHEY and CDR2 is SMNVEV (reference sequence). After removal of 0 bases from V and 4 bases from J, the junction contained 2 bases not matched to a gene. CDR3 region: CASSLSLAGGYEQYF. CDR3 DNA sequence: TGTGCCAGCAGTTTATCCCTAGCGGGAGGATACGAGCAGTACTTC.

In DNA, the CDR3 is TGTGCCAGCACTGGCGGGGCTGGGGAAAAACTGTTTTTT. It translates to CASTGGAGEKLFF. The chain couples TRBV6-6 to TRBJ1-4; perhaps TRBD1 as D (5 bases). Per germline, CDR1 MNHNY and CDR2 SVGAGI (reference sequence). CDR3 size: 13 residues. Trimming stripped 7 bases from V and 8 bases from J, with 14 bases between.